This T cell receptor (beta chain) was sequenced for a study of cytotoxic CD8 clonotypes in ibrutinib-treated CLL. About the research overall: Sequencing produced an average of about 260,000 productive templates and 85,000 to 100,000 productive rearrangements per sample. Study findings and constraints: Higher clonality was seen at ibrutinib response and a return toward baseline at progression. Samples from sustained-remission and progressing patients were taken at different times. Circulating CD8+ T-cell counts were tracked by baseline clonality, which exceeded that of age-matched healthy donors.

TCRdb's copy holds only in-frame clones and misses some; the assay was immunoSEQ multiplex PCR. Among approximately 130,000 clones listed, under 90% were seen once. Worth noting for this clone: Its target is not known.

Sequenced here: PBMCs, sampled after 24 months of ibrutinib treatment. This TCR derives from a human donor with chronic lymphocytic leukemia.

Here the CDR3 DNA reads TGTGCCAGCAGCCCTCAAGGGGGAAACACTGAAGCTTTCTTT. Its translation: CASSPQGGNTEAFF. The rearrangement links TRBV7-9 to TRBJ1-1; tentatively, D is TRBD1 (6 bases). There are 14 residues in the CDR3. Between the trimmed V and J ends, which lost 5 bases and 2 bases, there was a span of 12 bases. Per germline, CDR1 SEHNR and CDR2 FQNEAQ (reference sequence). Full variable domain (rest looked up from reference TRBV7-9 and TRBJ1-1): DTGVSQNPRHKITKRGQNVTFRCDPISEHNRLYWYRQTLGQGPEFLTYFQNEAQLEKSRLLSDRFSAERPKGSFSTLEIQRTEQGDSAMYLCASSPQGGNTEAFFGQGTRLTVV.